Listed here are 4 T cell receptor beta chains from one sample, sequenced in a study of radiation and T cells in renal cell carcinoma. Time point described: blood 4 weeks post-SBRT, at nephrectomy. Indicated treatment: 15 Gy SBRT to primary tumor, nephrectomy 4 weeks later. Produced via immunoSEQ multiplex PCR; TCRdb's table is partial and in-frame only. This sample has roughly 160,000 clones, with 88% found just once. The sequenced sample was blood, obtained from a patient whose treatment included radiotherapy and nephrectomy. Receptor source: a woman in her forties or fifties with renal cell carcinoma.

The rearrangement links TRBV11-2 to TRBJ1-1, with 9 bases matching TRBD1. CDR1 is SGHAT, CDR2 FQNNGV, per germline. V gave up 3 bases and J gave up 8 bases; unmatched junction bases: 7. This CDR3 spans 14 amino acids. The CDR3 spells CASSLGTGTSEAFF. Written as DNA, the CDR3 is TGTGCCAGCAGCTTGGGGACAGGGACCTCCGAAGCTTTCTTT.

This clone has just a few counts. V usage is TRBV4-2 and J usage is TRBJ1-2; the D is unclear. CDR1 and CDR2 from the germline V gene are LGHNA and YNFKEQ. CDR3 size: 13 residues. V lost 0 bases, J lost 4 bases, and 6 bases lay in between. CDR3 DNA sequence: TGTGCCAGCAGCCAAGACAGCGGCTATGGCTACACCTTC. This encodes CASSQDSGYGYTF.

This sequence joins TRBV7-2 and TRBJ1-2, with D maybe TRBD1 (5 bases). The CDR3 length is 15 residues. Germline assignment: CDR1 SGHTA and CDR2 FQGNSA. Trimming cost V 5 bases and J 8 bases, with 21 bases left between them. CDR3 protein: CASSPQGGVLVGYTF. The CDR3 DNA follows: TGTGCCAGCAGCCCCCAGGGAGGGGTGTTAGTGGGCTACACCTTC.

This rearrangement joins TRBV6-5 to TRBJ1-1, with D maybe TRBD1 (5 bases). CDR3 length equals 15 residues. From germline, CDR1 is MNHEY and CDR2 SVGAGI. V was cut by 0 bases and J by 0 bases, with 8 bases left in between. The CDR3, as DNA: TGTGCCAGCAGTTACTCGGGGACGGTGAACACTGAAGCTTTCTTT. This encodes CASSYSGTVNTEAFF.